Shown below are 22 T cell receptor beta chains from a single sample sequenced in a study of cytotoxic CD8 clonotypes in ibrutinib-treated CLL. Only in-frame clones appear in the TCRdb table, and some are missing; sequencing was by immunoSEQ multiplex PCR. The sample yields 300,000 or so clones, 67% seen once. Source: PBMCs, taken after 36 months of ibrutinib treatment. The receptors originated from a human donor with chronic lymphocytic leukemia.

J is TRBJ2-1 and V is TRBV5-1; the match to TRBD2 covers 9 bases. With V trimmed by 2 bases and J by 0 bases, 9 bases remained unmatched. Germline V lookup: CDR1 SGHRS, CDR2 YFSETQ. The CDR3 length is 18 residues. CDR3 coding DNA: TGCGCCAGCAGCTTTCCTAGCGGGACACGTAGCTCCTACAATGAGCAGTTCTTC. This codes for CASSFPSGTRSSYNEQFF.

The chain combines TRBV5-6 with TRBJ2-5; tentatively, D is TRBD2 (5 bases). The CDR3 is 15 amino acids. The V and J ends lost 0 bases and 4 bases respectively, with 13 bases between them. Germline V lookup: CDR1 SGHDT, CDR2 YYEEEE. This CDR3 is CASSLELVNLETQYF. As DNA, the CDR3 is TGTGCCAGCAGCTTGGAACTAGTCAATCTAGAGACCCAGTACTTC.

This clone showed up just a few times. The chain carries TRBV15 and TRBJ2-7; perhaps TRBD1 as D (6 bases). The CDR3 runs 14 residues. The V end was cut by 3 bases, the J end by 3 bases, with 12 bases between. Germline V gene sequence: CDR1 LNHNV, CDR2 YYDKDF (reference sequence). In DNA, the CDR3 is TGTGCCACCAGCAGCCTCTTGACAGGCTACGAGCAGTACTTC. As protein: CATSSLLTGYEQYF. Variable domain in full (rest from reference TRBV15 and TRBJ2-7): DAMVIQNPRYQVTQFGKPVTLSCSQTLNHNVMYWYQQKSSQAPKLLFHYYDKDFNNEADTPDNFQSRRPNTSFCFLDIRSPGLGDTAMYLCATSSLLTGYEQYFGPGTRLTVT.

CDR3 sequence: CASSEASGRELFF. The CDR3 DNA reads as TGTGCCAGCAGTGAAGCTTCGGGAAGGGAGCTGTTTTTT. V usage is TRBV6-1 and J usage is TRBJ2-2; D is perhaps TRBD2 (5 bases). With 0 bases removed from V and 9 bases from J, the gap between germline ends came to 8 bases. Germline CDR1 is MNHNS and CDR2 is SASEGT. This CDR3 spans 13 amino acids.

This clone occurred a few times. CDR3 in DNA: TGTGCCAGTAGTATTGTCAGGGCGGCTGAAAAACTGTTTTTT. Translated: CASSIVRAAEKLFF. The chain is built from TRBV19 and TRBJ1-4, with D perhaps TRBD1 (5 bases). Between the trimmed V and J ends, which lost 3 bases and 7 bases, there was a span of 12 bases. This CDR3 has 14 residues. Germline V lookup: CDR1 LNHDA, CDR2 SQIVND (reference sequence).

In this sample, this clone turned up once. The chain combines TRBV4-1 with TRBJ2-1; TRBD2 matches at 9 bases. V was clipped by 1 base and J by 8 bases; unmatched bases: 3. Per the germline V gene, CDR1 is MGHRA and CDR2 is YSYEKL. There are 14 residues in the CDR3. The CDR3 region has the DNA TGCGCCAGCAGCCAAGCACTAGCGGGCTATGAGCAGTTCTTC. Translation gives CASSQALAGYEQFF.

This chain joins TRBV6-1 and TRBJ2-3; D perhaps matches TRBD2 (7 bases). CDR3 length: 14 amino acids. Germline loops: CDR1 MNHNS, CDR2 SASEGT. Trimming took 6 bases from V and 4 from J, leaving 14 bases between them. CDR3 coding DNA: TGTGCCAGCAGGAGGGGGGGATCGCCAGATACGCAGTATTTT. Translated: CASRRGGSPDTQYF.

This chain connects TRBV9 to TRBJ2-7; the match to TRBD1 covers 11 bases. V gave up 0 bases and J gave up 5 bases; unmatched junction bases: 7. Germline assignment: CDR1 SGDLS and CDR2 YYNGEE. The length of the CDR3 is 16 residues. Here the CDR3 DNA reads TGTGCCAGCAGCGTAGGGGCAGGACAGGGGGCCCACGAGCAGTACTTC. This gives the protein CASSVGAGQGAHEQYF.

V usage is TRBV5-1 and J usage is TRBJ1-1, with D possibly TRBD1 on 6 matching bases. The germline V gene has CDR1 SGHRS and CDR2 YFSETQ. With 2 bases removed from V and 5 bases from J, the gap between germline ends came to 19 bases. The length of the CDR3 is 16 residues. DNA of the CDR3: TGCGCCAGCAGCTTCAGGGGTCTTAATGAACGAACTGAAGCTTTCTTT. Its protein is CASSFRGLNERTEAFF.

The chain is built from TRBV19 and TRBJ2-7; perhaps TRBD1 as D (6 bases). V was clipped by 5 bases and J by 0 bases, with 11 bases between them. Looked up from germline, CDR1 is LNHDA and CDR2 is SQIVND (reference sequence). The CDR3 spans 14 residues. CDR3 in DNA: TGTGCCAGTAGTGCCCAGGGGTTCTCCTACGAGCAGTACTTC. Translated, it gives CASSAQGFSYEQYF.

The V gene is TRBV2, the J gene TRBJ2-7; D gene ambiguous. CDR3 length: 12 residues. Deletions cut 5 bases from V and 3 bases from J, with 8 bases between. The germline CDR1 and CDR2 sequences are SNHLY and FYNNEI. The CDR3 spells CASSIGVYEQYF. CDR3 DNA: TGTGCCAGCAGTATTGGAGTCTACGAGCAGTACTTC.

This chain joins TRBV4-1 and TRBJ2-1; TRBD2 matches at 9 bases. The CDR3 runs 16 residues. CDR1 and CDR2 (germline): MGHRA, YSYEKL. With 3 bases clipped from V and 7 bases from J, the junction kept 10 bases outside the gene matches. CDR3 nucleotides: TGCGCCAGCAGCCAGTCTATAGCGGGAGTCGGGAATGAGCAGTTCTTC. This sequence encodes CASSQSIAGVGNEQFF.

The CDR3 coding sequence is TGTGCCAGTAGTATAAGCTTCGGGGACGAGCAGTACTTC. It specifies CASSISFGDEQYF. The rearrangement uses TRBV19 and TRBJ2-7; weak D call: TRBD2 (5 bases). The V and J ends lost 2 bases and 5 bases respectively, with 10 bases between them. Germline values: CDR1 LNHDA, CDR2 SQIVND (reference sequence). This CDR3 is 13 amino acids long.

The chain couples TRBV5-1 to TRBJ2-5; TRBD1 agrees at 12 bases. Trimming removed 0 bases from V and 5 bases from J; junction bases left unmatched: 5. The CDR3 runs 16 residues. From germline, CDR1 is SGHRS and CDR2 YFSETQ. CDR3 protein: CASSLARDRGRETQYF. The CDR3 nucleotides read TGCGCCAGCAGCTTGGCACGGGACAGGGGGCGGGAGACCCAGTACTTC.

The J gene is TRBJ1-3, the V gene TRBV15; no reliable D call. V lost 1 base to trimming and J lost 5 bases, with 0 bases between them. Germline CDR1 LNHNV, CDR2 YYDKDF (reference sequence). The CDR3 totals 11 residues. CDR3: CATSRGNTIYF. The CDR3 DNA reads as TGTGCCACCAGCAGAGGAAACACCATATATTTT.

This rearrangement joins TRBV18 to TRBJ1-1, with 9 bases aligning to TRBD1. Losses at the gene ends were 6 bases for V and 3 bases for J; bases not matched to a gene: 5. This CDR3 region has 14 residues. CDR1 KGHSH and CDR2 LQKENI come from the germline V gene. The CDR3 region is CASSSQGADTEAFF. CDR3 sequence (DNA): TGTGCCAGCTCCTCACAGGGGGCCGACACTGAAGCTTTCTTT.

This clone was seen only a few times. The gene calls are TRBV9 and TRBJ1-2; no definite D call. Trimming left V 0 bases short and J 8 bases short, with 8 bases between. The CDR3 has 12 residues. From germline, CDR1 is SGDLS and CDR2 YYNGEE. CDR3 bases: TGTGCCAGCAGCGTAGATGTGGAGGGCTACACCTTC. It specifies CASSVDVEGYTF.

The rearrangement joins TRBV7-6 to TRBJ2-7; a weak D match, TRBD1 (6 bases). The CDR3 runs to 13 residues. V shed 5 bases and J shed 4 bases, with 12 bases lying between them. Germline-derived CDR1 and CDR2 are SGHVS and FNYEAQ. The CDR3, as DNA: TGTGCCAGCAGCCCTGGACAGCGATACGAGCAGTACTTC. This sequence encodes CASSPGQRYEQYF.

For this clone: Other DNA variants within this sample encode the same CDR3. The rearrangement uses TRBV7-9 and TRBJ2-7; D is unresolved. Trimming pared 3 bases from V and 4 bases from J, leaving 4 bases between. Germline V gene sequence: CDR1 SEHNR, CDR2 FQNEAQ (reference sequence). This CDR3 has 11 residues. CDR3 amino acids: CASSFRYEQYF. The CDR3 bases are TGTGCCAGCAGCTTTCGGTACGAGCAGTACTTC.

J is TRBJ2-5 and V is TRBV9; D possibly corresponds to TRBD2 (6 bases). Trimming cost V 0 bases and J 5 bases, with 14 bases left between them. This CDR3 comprises 15 residues. Germline V lookup: CDR1 SGDLS, CDR2 YYNGEE. The CDR3 spells CASSVGGRTAETQYF. The CDR3 DNA sequence: TGTGCCAGCAGCGTAGGGGGGAGGACCGCCGAGACCCAGTACTTC.

The gene calls are TRBV11-3 and TRBJ2-7; TRBD2 might be the D (5 bases). Germline CDR1 is SGHNT and CDR2 is YENEEA. V gave up 0 bases and J gave up 10 bases, with 10 bases separating them. This CDR3 has 12 amino acids. The CDR3 bases are TGTGCCAGCAGCTTAGAAACGGGAAAACAGTACTTC. It specifies CASSLETGKQYF. Based on the CDR3 plus reference TRBV11-3 and TRBJ2-7, the full variable domain is EAGVVQSPRYKIIEKKQPVAFWCNPISGHNTLYWYLQNLGQGPELLIRYENEEAVDDSQLPKDRFSAERLKGVDSTLKIQPAELGDSAVYLCASSLETGKQYFGPGTRLTVT.

The V and J genes are TRBV7-2 and TRBJ1-2, with 7 bases identical to TRBD1. This CDR3 comprises 12 residues. The germline V gene has CDR1 SGHTA and CDR2 FQGNSA. The ends lost 2 bases at V and 8 bases at J; junction bases unmatched: 2. The CDR3 DNA is TGTGCCAGCAGCTTAATAGGGGGCGGCTACACCTTC. Its protein product is CASSLIGGGYTF.